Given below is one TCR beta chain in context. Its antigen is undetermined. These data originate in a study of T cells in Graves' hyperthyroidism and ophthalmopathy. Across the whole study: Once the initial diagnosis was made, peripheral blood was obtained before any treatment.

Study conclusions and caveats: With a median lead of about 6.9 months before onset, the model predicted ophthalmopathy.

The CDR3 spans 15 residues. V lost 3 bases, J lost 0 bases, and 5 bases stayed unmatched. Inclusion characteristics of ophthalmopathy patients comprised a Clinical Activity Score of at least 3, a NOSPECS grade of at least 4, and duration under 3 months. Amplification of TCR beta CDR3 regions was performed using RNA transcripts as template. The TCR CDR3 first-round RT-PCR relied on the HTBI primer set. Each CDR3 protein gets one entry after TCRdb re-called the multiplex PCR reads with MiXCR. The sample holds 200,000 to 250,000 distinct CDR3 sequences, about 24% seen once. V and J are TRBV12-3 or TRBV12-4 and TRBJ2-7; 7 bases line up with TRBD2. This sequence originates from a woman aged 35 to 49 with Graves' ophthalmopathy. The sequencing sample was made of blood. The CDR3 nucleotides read TGTGCCAGCAGTTTGGGCGGGGGACCCTCCTACGAGCAGTACTTC. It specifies CASSLGGGPSYEQYF.